Listed below are T cell receptor beta chains from one sample, sequenced in a study of blood T cell repertoires in COVID-19. Some clones are missing from TCRdb's copy, which holds only in-frame ones; the method was immunoSEQ multiplex PCR. The table has 270,000 or so clones, around 91% seen once. The specimen sequenced was peripheral blood. These TCRs come from a woman aged 60-70 years with COVID-19, enrolled during active disease. The CDR3 runs from the conserved cysteine through the conserved F or W. The order of the fields is V gene, D gene, J gene, clone size, CDR3 protein, CDR3 DNA. The D gene is left open where the match is weak. The listing skips clone size in some rows; elsewhere it reads once, few, many or a size class.

>TRBV20-1|TRBD2|TRBJ2-2|once
CSASAFGGADTGELFF
TGCAGTGCTAGTGCTTTCGGGGGGGCGGATACCGGGGAGCTGTTTTTT
>TRBV5-4|TRBD1|TRBJ1-2|NA
CASSAGQGGYGYTF
TGTGCCAGCAGCGCGGGACAGGGCGGCTATGGCTACACCTTC
>TRBV5-8|TRBD1|TRBJ2-7|NA
CASSFRGTGFDEQYF
TGTGCCAGCAGCTTTCGAGGGACAGGGTTCGACGAGCAGTACTTC
>TRBV6-6|TRBD1|TRBJ2-5|NA
CASSQTRDRGETQYF
TGTGCCAGCAGTCAGACTAGGGACAGGGGGGAGACCCAGTACTTC
>TRBV9|TRBD2|TRBJ2-5|NA
CASSRELAAQETQYF
TGTGCCAGCAGCAGGGAACTAGCGGCTCAAGAGACCCAGTACTTC
>TRBV5-4|NA|TRBJ1-2|NA
CASGTLADTNYGYTF
TGTGCCAGCGGAACCCTCGCGGATACTAACTATGGCTACACCTTC
>TRBV5-1|TRBD2|TRBJ2-3|NA
CASSLGPLAGADTQYF
TGCGCCAGCAGCTTAGGGCCCCTAGCGGGAGCAGATACGCAGTATTTT
>TRBV27|TRBD1|TRBJ2-4|NA
CASSLYTGTGGAAAKNIQYF
TGTGCCAGCAGTCTATATACCGGGACAGGGGGCGCGGCAGCCAAAAACATTCAGTACTTC
>TRBV4-2|TRBD1|TRBJ1-5|NA
CASSLRDLRTGGQPQHF
TGTGCCAGCAGCCTACGAGACCTACGGACAGGGGGACAGCCCCAGCATTTT
>TRBV3-1/TRBV3-2|NA|TRBJ1-2|NA
CASSHSGGNYGYTF
TGTGCCAGCAGCCATAGCGGCGGGAACTATGGCTACACCTTC
>TRBV27|TRBD1|TRBJ1-2|NA
CASSLSGTVYYGYTF
TGTGCCAGCAGTCTATCCGGGACAGTCTACTATGGCTACACCTTC
>TRBV9|TRBD1|TRBJ1-1|few
CASSAKTGGNTEAFF
TGTGCCAGCAGCGCCAAAACAGGGGGGAACACTGAAGCTTTCTTT
>TRBV11-3|TRBD1|TRBJ2-2|NA
CASSKNRGPINTGELFF
TGTGCCAGCAGCAAGAACAGGGGTCCCATAAACACCGGGGAGCTGTTTTTT
>TRBV20-1|TRBD2|TRBJ2-3|NA
CSASTSGGYSTDTQYF
TGCAGTGCTAGTACTAGCGGGGGTTATAGCACAGATACGCAGTATTTT
>TRBV7-2|TRBD1|TRBJ1-4|NA
CASSLAGGGSNEKLFF
TGTGCCAGCAGCTTAGCAGGGGGCGGGTCTAATGAAAAACTGTTTTTT
>TRBV7-3|NA|TRBJ1-6|NA
CASSLNAGRNSPLHF
TGTGCCAGCAGCTTAAACGCAGGTCGGAATTCACCCCTCCACTTT
>TRBV19|TRBD1|TRBJ1-2|NA
CASSTDRERGYTF
TGTGCCAGTAGTACGGACAGGGAGAGAGGCTACACCTTC
>TRBV4-1|TRBD2|TRBJ2-7|NA
CASSQGLVAGGPSYEQYF
TGCGCCAGCAGCCAAGGGTTAGTAGCGGGGGGACCCTCCTACGAGCAGTACTTC